A selection of T cell receptor beta chains follows, all from one sample in a study of blood T cell repertoires in COVID-19. Only in-frame clones appear in the TCRdb table, and some are missing; sequencing was by immunoSEQ multiplex PCR. The table has under 200,000 clones, around 86% seen once; the top ten hold under 3.5%. The sequenced sample consisted of peripheral blood. The source of these receptors is a man between 70 and 80 years old with acute or convalescent COVID-19. Each CDR3 is given with its conserved first and last residue. A D gene is named only where the DNA matches it firmly. Clone sizes are given selectively: once, few, many, or a class where the clone is expanded.

J: TRBJ2-1
size: few
V: TRBV11-2
D: TRBD2
DNA: TGTGCCAGCAGCCCCGGGACTAGCGGTATCAGCTCCTACAATGAGCAGTTCTTC
CDR3: CASSPGTSGISSYNEQFF

J: TRBJ2-5
size: -
V: TRBV16
D: TRBD2
DNA: TGTGCCAGCAGCCAGGGACTAGCGCGGGAGACCCAGTACTTC
CDR3: CASSQGLARETQYF

J: TRBJ1-2
size: -
V: TRBV6-5
D: TRBD1
DNA: TGTGCCAGCAGCCGGACAGGGAACTATGGCTACACCTTC
CDR3: CASSRTGNYGYTF

J: TRBJ2-3
size: -
V: TRBV7-3
D: -
DNA: TGTGCCAGCAGCGCGGGACTGCCCGAGGATACGCAGTATTTT
CDR3: CASSAGLPEDTQYF

J: TRBJ2-3
size: -
V: TRBV7-6
D: TRBD1
DNA: TGTGCCAGCAGCTTAGGAAGGACAGGCTCCGTGGCGGCAGATACGCAGTATTTT
CDR3: CASSLGRTGSVAADTQYF

J: TRBJ2-1
size: -
V: TRBV5-5
D: TRBD2
DNA: TGTGCCAGCAGCCAACCGGGACTAGCGGAAACCTACAATGAGCAGTTCTTC
CDR3: CASSQPGLAETYNEQFF

J: TRBJ2-5
size: -
V: TRBV29-1
D: -
DNA: TGCAGCGTGGGAGGCCCTTCCCCGGAGACCCAGTACTTC
CDR3: CSVGGPSPETQYF

J: TRBJ1-1
size: -
V: TRBV12-5
D: -
DNA: TGTGCTAGTGGTTTGGGAATTCAGGGCACTGAAGCTTTCTTT
CDR3: CASGLGIQGTEAFF

J: TRBJ1-3
size: -
V: TRBV6-4
D: TRBD1
DNA: TGTGCCAGTCGGGACAGACAAGGAAACACCATATATTTT
CDR3: CASRDRQGNTIYF

J: TRBJ1-5
size: -
V: TRBV30
D: -
DNA: TGTGCCTGGAAACGGGCGGGTGATCAGCCCCAGCATTTT
CDR3: CAWKRAGDQPQHF

J: TRBJ2-7
size: -
V: TRBV3-1/TRBV3-2
D: -
DNA: TGTGCCAGCAGCCAAGGGGTGACTCTGAGCTCCTACGAGCAGTACTTC
CDR3: CASSQGVTLSSYEQYF

J: TRBJ2-3
size: -
V: TRBV7-2
D: -
DNA: TGTGCCAGCAGCTTAGGAGGGCGGGGAGATACGCAGTATTTT
CDR3: CASSLGGRGDTQYF

J: TRBJ1-2
size: -
V: TRBV1
D: -
DNA: TGCACCAGCAGCCAAGATCTCCCTTACAGGGGCGGTGGCTATGGCTACACCTTC
CDR3: CTSSQDLPYRGGGYGYTF

J: TRBJ1-6
size: -
V: TRBV4-3
D: TRBD1
DNA: TGCGCCAGCAGCCAACGGACAGGGGTCGATTCACCCCTCCACTTT
CDR3: CASSQRTGVDSPLHF

J: TRBJ2-5
size: once
V: TRBV5-1
D: -
DNA: TGCGCCAGCAGCTTGTTGGGGGGTGGGCAAGAGACCCAGTACTTC
CDR3: CASSLLGGGQETQYF

J: TRBJ2-3
size: -
V: TRBV5-1
D: TRBD2
DNA: TGCGCCAGCAGCTTGTCGCTAGCGGGCGGAGATACGCAGTATTTT
CDR3: CASSLSLAGGDTQYF